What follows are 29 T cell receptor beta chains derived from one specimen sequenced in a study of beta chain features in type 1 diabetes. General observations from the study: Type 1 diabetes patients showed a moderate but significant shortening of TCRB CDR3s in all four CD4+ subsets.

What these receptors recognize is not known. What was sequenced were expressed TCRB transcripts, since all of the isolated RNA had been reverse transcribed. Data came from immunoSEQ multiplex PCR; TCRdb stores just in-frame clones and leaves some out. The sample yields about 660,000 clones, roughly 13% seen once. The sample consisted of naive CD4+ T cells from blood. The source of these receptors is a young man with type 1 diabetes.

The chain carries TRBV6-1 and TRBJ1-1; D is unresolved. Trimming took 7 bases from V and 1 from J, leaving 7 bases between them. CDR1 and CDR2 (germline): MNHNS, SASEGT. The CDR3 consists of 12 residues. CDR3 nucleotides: TGTGCCAGCATATCGGGGAACACTGAAGCTTTCTTT. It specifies CASISGNTEAFF.

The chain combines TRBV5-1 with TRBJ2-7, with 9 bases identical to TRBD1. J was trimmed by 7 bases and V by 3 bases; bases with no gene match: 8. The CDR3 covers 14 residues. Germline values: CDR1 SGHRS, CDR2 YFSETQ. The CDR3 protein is CASSSDGQGTEQYF. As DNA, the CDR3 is TGCGCCAGCAGCTCCGACGGACAGGGGACGGAGCAGTACTTC.

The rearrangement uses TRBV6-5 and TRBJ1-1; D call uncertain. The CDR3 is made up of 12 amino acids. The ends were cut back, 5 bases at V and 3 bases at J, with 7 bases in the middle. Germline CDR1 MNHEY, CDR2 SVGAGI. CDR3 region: CASSARDTEAFF. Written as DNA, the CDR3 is TGTGCCAGCAGTGCGAGGGACACTGAAGCTTTCTTT.

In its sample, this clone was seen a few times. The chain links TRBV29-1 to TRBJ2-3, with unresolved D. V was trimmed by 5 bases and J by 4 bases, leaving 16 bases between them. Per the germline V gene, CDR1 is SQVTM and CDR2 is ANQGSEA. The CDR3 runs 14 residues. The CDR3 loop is CSVKPRLISDTQYF. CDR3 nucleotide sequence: TGCAGCGTTAAGCCGCGACTTATCTCAGATACGCAGTATTTT.

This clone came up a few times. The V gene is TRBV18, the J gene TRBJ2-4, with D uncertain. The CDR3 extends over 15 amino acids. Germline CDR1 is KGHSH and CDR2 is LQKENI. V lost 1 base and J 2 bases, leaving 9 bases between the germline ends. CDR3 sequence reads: CASSPQGNPKNIQYF. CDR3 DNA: TGTGCCAGCTCACCACAGGGAAACCCCAAAAACATTCAGTACTTC.

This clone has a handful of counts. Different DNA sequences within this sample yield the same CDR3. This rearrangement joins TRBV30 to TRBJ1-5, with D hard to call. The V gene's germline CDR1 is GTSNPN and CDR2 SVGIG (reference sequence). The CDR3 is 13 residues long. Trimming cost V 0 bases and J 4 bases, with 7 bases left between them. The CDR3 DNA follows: TGTGCCTGGAGTGTACAAGGAAATCAGCCCCAGCATTTT. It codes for CAWSVQGNQPQHF.

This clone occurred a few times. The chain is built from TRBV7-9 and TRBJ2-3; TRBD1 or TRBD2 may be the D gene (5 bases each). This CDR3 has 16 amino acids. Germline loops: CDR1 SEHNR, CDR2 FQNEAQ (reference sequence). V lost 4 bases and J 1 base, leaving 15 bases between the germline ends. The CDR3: CASSYMELGGTDTQYF. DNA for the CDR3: TGTGCCAGCAGCTACATGGAGCTGGGGGGCACAGATACGCAGTATTTT.

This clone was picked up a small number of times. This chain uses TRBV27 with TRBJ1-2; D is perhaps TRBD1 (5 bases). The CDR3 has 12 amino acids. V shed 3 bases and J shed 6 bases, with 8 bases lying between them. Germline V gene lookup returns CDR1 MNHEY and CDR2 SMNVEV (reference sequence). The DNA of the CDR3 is TGTGCCAGCAGTTTTCAGGGTCATGGCTACACCTTC. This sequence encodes CASSFQGHGYTF.

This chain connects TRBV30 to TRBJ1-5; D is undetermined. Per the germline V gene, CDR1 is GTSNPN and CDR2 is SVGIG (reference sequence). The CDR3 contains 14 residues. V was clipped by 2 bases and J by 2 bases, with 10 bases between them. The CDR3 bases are TGTGCCTGGAGTCACCGGTGGGGCAATCAGCCCCAGCATTTT. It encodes CAWSHRWGNQPQHF.

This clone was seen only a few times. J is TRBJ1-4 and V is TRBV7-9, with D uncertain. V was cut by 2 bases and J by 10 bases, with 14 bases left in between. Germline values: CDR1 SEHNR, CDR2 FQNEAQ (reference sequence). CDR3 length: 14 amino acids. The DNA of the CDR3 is TGTGCCAGCAGCTTAATGACGATCTCTGGAAAACTGTTTTTT. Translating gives CASSLMTISGKLFF.

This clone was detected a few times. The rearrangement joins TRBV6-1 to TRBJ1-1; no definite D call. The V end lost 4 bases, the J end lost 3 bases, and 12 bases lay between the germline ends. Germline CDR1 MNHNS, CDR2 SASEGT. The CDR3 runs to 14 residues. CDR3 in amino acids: CASSVSGGDTEAFF. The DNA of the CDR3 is TGTGCCAGCAGTGTATCAGGCGGTGACACTGAAGCTTTCTTT.

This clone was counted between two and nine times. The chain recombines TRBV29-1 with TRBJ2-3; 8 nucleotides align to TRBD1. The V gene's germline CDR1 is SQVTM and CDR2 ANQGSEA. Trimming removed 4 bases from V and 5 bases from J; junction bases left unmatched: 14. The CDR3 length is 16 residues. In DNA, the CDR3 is TGCAGCGTTGGTCCCCTGACAGGGGCTTCTGGAGATACGCAGTATTTT. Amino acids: CSVGPLTGASGDTQYF.

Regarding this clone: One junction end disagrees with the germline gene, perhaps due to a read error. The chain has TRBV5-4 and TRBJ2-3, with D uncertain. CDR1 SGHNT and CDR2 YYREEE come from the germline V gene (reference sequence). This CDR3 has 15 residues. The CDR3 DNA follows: TGTGCCAGCAGCTTGGGTACCCCAGGCACGGATACGCAGTATTTT. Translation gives CASSLGTPGTDTQYF.

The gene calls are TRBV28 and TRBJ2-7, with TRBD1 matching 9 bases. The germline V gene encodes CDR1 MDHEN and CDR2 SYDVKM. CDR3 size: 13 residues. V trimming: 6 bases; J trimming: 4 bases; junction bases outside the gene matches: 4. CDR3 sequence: CASRLGTGYEQYF. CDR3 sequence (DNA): TGTGCCAGCAGACTGGGGACAGGGTACGAGCAGTACTTC.

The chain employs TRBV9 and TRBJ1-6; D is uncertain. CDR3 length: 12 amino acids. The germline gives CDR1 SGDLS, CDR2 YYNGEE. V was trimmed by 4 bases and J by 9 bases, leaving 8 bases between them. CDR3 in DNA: TGTGCCAGCAGCACGTGGGGTTCACCCCTCCACTTT. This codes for CASSTWGSPLHF.

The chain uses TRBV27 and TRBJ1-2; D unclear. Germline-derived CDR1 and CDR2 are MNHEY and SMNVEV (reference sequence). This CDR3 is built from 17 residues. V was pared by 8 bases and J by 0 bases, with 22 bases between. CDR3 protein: CASQLTESGRTNYGYTF. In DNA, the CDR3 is TGTGCCAGCCAACTAACGGAAAGCGGACGGACTAACTATGGCTACACCTTC.

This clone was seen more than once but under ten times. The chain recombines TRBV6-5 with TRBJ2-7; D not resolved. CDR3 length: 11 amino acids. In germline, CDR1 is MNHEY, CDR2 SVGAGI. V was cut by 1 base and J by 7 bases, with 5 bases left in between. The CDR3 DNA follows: TGTGCCAGCAGTTACTACGGGGAGCAGTACTTC. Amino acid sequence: CASSYYGEQYF.

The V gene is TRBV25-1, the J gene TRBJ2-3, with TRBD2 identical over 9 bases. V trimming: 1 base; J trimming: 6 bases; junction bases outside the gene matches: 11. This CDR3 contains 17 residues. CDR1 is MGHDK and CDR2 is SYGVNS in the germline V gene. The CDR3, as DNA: TGTGCCAGCAGTGAATTAGGTGGCGGGGGGGCACCCGATACGCAGTATTTT. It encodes CASSELGGGGAPDTQYF.

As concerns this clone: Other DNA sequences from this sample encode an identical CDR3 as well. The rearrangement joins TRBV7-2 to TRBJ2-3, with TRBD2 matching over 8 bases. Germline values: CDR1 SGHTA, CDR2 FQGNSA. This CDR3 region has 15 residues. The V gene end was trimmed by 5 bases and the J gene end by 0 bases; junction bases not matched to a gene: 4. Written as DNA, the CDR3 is TGTGCCAGCAGCCGAGTAGCGGGGAGCACAGATACGCAGTATTTT. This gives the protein CASSRVAGSTDTQYF.

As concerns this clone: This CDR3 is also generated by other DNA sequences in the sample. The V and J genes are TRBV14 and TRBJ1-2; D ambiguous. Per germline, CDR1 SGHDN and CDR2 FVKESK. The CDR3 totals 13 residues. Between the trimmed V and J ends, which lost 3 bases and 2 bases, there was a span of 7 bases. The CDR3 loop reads CASSQGRNYGYTF. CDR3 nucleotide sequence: TGTGCCAGCAGCCAGGGAAGAAACTATGGCTACACCTTC.

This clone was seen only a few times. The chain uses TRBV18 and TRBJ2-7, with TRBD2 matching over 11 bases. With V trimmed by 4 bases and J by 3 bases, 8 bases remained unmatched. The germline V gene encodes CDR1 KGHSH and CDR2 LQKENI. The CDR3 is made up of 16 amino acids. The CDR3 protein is CASSHLAGGPLYEQYF. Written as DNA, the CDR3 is TGTGCCAGCTCACACTTAGCGGGAGGGCCTCTCTACGAGCAGTACTTC.

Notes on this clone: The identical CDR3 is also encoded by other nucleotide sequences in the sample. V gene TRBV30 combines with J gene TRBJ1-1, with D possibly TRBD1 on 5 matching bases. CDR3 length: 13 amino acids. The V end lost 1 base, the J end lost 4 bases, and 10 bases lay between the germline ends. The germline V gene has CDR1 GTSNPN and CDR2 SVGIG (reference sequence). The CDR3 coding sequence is TGTGCCTGGAGTGGCAGGGTAGGCACTGAAGCTTTCTTT. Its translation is CAWSGRVGTEAFF. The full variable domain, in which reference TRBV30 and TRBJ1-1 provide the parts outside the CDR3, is SQTIHQWPATLVQPVGSPLSLECTVEGTSNPNLYWYRQAAGRGLQLLFYSVGIGQISSEVPQNLSASRPQDRQFILSSKKLLLSDSGFYLCAWSGRVGTEAFFGQGTRLTVV.

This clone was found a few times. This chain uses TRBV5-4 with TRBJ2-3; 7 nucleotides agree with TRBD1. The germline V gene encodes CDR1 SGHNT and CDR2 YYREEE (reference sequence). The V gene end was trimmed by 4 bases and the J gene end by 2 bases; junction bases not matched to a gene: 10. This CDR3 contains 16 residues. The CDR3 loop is CASSTRQGANTDTQYF. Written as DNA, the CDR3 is TGTGCCAGCAGCACACGACAGGGTGCCAACACAGATACGCAGTATTTT. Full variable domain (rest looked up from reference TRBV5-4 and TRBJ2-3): ETGVTQSPTHLIKTRGQQVTLRCSSQSGHNTVSWYQQALGQGPQFIFQYYREEENGRGNFPPRFSGLQFPNYSSELNVNALELDDSALYLCASSTRQGANTDTQYFGPGTRLTVL.

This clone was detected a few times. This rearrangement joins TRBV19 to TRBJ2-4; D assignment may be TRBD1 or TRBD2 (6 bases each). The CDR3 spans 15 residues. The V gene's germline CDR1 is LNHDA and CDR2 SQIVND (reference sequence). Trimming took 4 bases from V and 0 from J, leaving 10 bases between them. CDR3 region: CASSTRGVAKNIQYF. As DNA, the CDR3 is TGTGCCAGTAGTACGAGGGGGGTAGCCAAAAACATTCAGTACTTC.

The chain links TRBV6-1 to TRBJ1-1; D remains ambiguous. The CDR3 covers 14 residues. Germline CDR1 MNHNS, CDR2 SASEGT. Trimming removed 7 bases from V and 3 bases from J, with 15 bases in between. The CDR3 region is CASIRLRLDTEAFF. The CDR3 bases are TGTGCCAGCATAAGGCTGAGGTTGGACACTGAAGCTTTCTTT.

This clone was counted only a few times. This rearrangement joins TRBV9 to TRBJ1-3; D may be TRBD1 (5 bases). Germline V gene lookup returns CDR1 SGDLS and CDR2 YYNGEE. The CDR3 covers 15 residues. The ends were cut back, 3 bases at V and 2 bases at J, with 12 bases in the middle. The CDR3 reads CASSGEAGTGNTIYF. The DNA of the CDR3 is TGTGCCAGCAGCGGGGAGGCAGGGACTGGAAACACCATATATTTT. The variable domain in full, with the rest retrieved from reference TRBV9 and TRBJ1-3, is DSGVTQTPKHLITATGQRVTLRCSPRSGDLSVYWYQQSLDQGLQFLIQYYNGEERAKGNILERFSAQQFPDLHSELNLSSLELGDSALYFCASSGEAGTGNTIYFGEGSWLTVV.

CDR3 protein: CASNQGAATQFF. Here the CDR3 DNA reads TGTGCCAGCAATCAGGGGGCGGCGACCCAGTTCTTC. The chain couples TRBV2 to TRBJ2-1; 8 bases fit TRBD1. The V segment lost 7 bases and the J segment 13 bases; nucleotides outside the gene matches: 9. CDR1 is SNHLY, CDR2 FYNNEI, per germline. This CDR3 has 12 amino acids.

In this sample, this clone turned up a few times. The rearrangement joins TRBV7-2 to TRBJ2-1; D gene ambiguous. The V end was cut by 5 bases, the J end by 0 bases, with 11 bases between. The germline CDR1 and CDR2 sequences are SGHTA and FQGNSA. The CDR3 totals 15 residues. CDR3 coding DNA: TGTGCCAGCAGCCCCCCGCCCTTCTCCTACAATGAGCAGTTCTTC. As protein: CASSPPPFSYNEQFF.

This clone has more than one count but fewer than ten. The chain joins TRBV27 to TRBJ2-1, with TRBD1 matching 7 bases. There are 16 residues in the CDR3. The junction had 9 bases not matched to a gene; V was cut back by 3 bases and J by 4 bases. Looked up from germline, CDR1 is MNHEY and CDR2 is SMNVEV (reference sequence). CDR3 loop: CASSFLSTTGYNEQFF. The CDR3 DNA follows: TGTGCCAGCAGTTTCTTGAGCACGACAGGGTACAATGAGCAGTTCTTC.